Shown below are 20 T cell receptor beta chains from a single sample sequenced in a study of identical twins. TCRdb analysed the 5' RACE reads with MiXCR anew, one entry per CDR3 protein. The sample has 600,000 to 700,000 distinct CDR3 sequences, around 21% seen once. This sample was also put to use in a study of T cells expressing NK-cell markers.

Sequences were obtained from PBMCs. The receptor set was obtained from a woman in her late teens or twenties in good health.

V and J are TRBV12-3 or TRBV12-4 and TRBJ2-4; D may be TRBD2 (5 bases). Trimming took off 3 bases at V and 15 bases at J, with 18 bases between the two ends. The CDR3 totals 13 residues. Here the CDR3 DNA reads TGTGCCAGCAGTTTCCAACTAGACGAGTGGGCGTACTTC. It specifies CASSFQLDEWAYF.

The gene calls are TRBV5-1 and TRBJ2-5, with D possibly TRBD1 on 6 matching bases. CDR1 is SGHRS, CDR2 YFSETQ, per germline. This CDR3 is 15 amino acids long. V lost 3 bases to trimming and J lost 1 base, with 13 bases between them. CDR3 DNA: TGCGCCAGCAGCTGGTACGGACAGCCCCAAGAGACCCAGTACTTC. It is translated as CASSWYGQPQETQYF.

This chain connects TRBV5-1 to TRBJ1-1; the D gene is possibly TRBD1 (5 bases). V was trimmed by 1 base and J by 2 bases, leaving 15 bases between them. Germline V CDR1 and CDR2: SGHRS, YFSETQ. This CDR3 is built from 16 residues. The CDR3 region is CASSLFGGGTNTEAFF. The CDR3 nucleotides read TGCGCCAGCAGCTTGTTCGGAGGCGGGACCAACACTGAAGCTTTCTTT.

This clonotype was picked up a small number of times. This chain connects TRBV15 to TRBJ2-1, with D possibly TRBD2 on 5 matching bases. CDR3 length equals 12 residues. Trimming stripped 1 base from V and 8 bases from J, with 6 bases between. Germline V gene lookup returns CDR1 LNHNV and CDR2 YYDKDF (reference sequence). The CDR3 reads CATSRAGDEQFF. Here the CDR3 DNA reads TGTGCCACCAGCAGAGCCGGGGATGAGCAGTTCTTC.

This clonotype was seen only once. The gene calls are TRBV9 and TRBJ2-3; D gene uncertain. Trimming stripped 1 base from V and 2 bases from J, with 8 bases between. Germline CDR1 is SGDLS and CDR2 is YYNGEE. This CDR3 has 14 residues. This CDR3 is CASSVRHYTDTQYF. The CDR3 DNA follows: TGTGCCAGCAGCGTACGGCATTACACAGATACGCAGTATTTT.

Only a few counts were recorded for this clonotype. The chain recombines TRBV7-8 with TRBJ1-6, with 10 bases lining up with TRBD1. CDR1 is SGHVS, CDR2 FQNEAQ, per germline. Trimming at V came to 5 bases and at J to 7 bases, leaving 5 bases not matched to a gene. This CDR3 has 15 residues. This CDR3 reads CASSGTGVPNSPLHF. The DNA for the CDR3 is TGTGCCAGCAGCGGGACAGGGGTTCCCAATTCACCCCTCCACTTT.

This clonotype was seen a handful of times. The J gene is TRBJ2-5, the V gene TRBV29-1; D is uncertain. This CDR3 comprises 12 residues. Per the germline V gene, CDR1 is SQVTM and CDR2 is ANQGSEA. Trimming stripped 6 bases from V and 5 bases from J, with 13 bases between. The CDR3 loop is CSVIFDWETQYF. The DNA of the CDR3 is TGCAGCGTGATTTTCGATTGGGAGACCCAGTACTTC.

This clonotype was seen a few times. The J gene is TRBJ2-3, the V gene TRBV10-3; D not certain. Germline assignment: CDR1 ENHRY and CDR2 SYGVKD. V was clipped by 4 bases and J by 6 bases, with 8 bases between them. The CDR3 is 12 amino acids. The chain's CDR3 is CAISVSRDTQYF. Written as DNA, the CDR3 is TGTGCCATCAGTGTCTCTCGTGATACGCAGTATTTT.

The rearrangement uses TRBV12-3 or TRBV12-4 and TRBJ2-3; D may be TRBD1 or TRBD2 (5 bases each). There are 16 residues in the CDR3. Trimming removed 5 bases from V and 1 base from J, with 16 bases in between. The CDR3 nucleotides are TGTGCCAGCAGTCCCCCCGGGACGTTAGGCACAGATACGCAGTATTTT. It specifies CASSPPGTLGTDTQYF.

This clonotype has just a few counts. The CDR3: CASSYSGGGLDNSPLHF. Here the CDR3 DNA reads TGTGCCAGCAGTTACTCAGGGGGGGGATTGGATAATTCACCCCTCCACTTT. J is TRBJ1-6 and V is TRBV6-5; D might be TRBD1 (6 bases). This CDR3 contains 17 residues. Germline CDR1 is MNHEY and CDR2 is SVGAGI. The ends were cut back, 0 bases at V and 5 bases at J, with 14 bases in the middle.

This clonotype has at least ten counts. The rearrangement uses TRBV19 and TRBJ2-1; TRBD2 aligns across 10 bases. CDR1 LNHDA and CDR2 SQIVND come from the germline V gene (reference sequence). V was pared by 3 bases and J by 0 bases, with 8 bases of the junction left unmatched. The CDR3 runs to 18 residues. The DNA for the CDR3 is TGTGCCAGTAGTATTTCTGCTAGCGGGAGTAGCTCCTACAATGAGCAGTTCTTC. Encoded protein: CASSISASGSSSYNEQFF.

This clonotype was counted only a few times. The genes are TRBV10-3 and TRBJ1-2; D call uncertain. The germline V gene encodes CDR1 ENHRY and CDR2 SYGVKD. Trimming cost V 7 bases and J 4 bases, with 22 bases left between them. This CDR3 spans 16 amino acids. For the CDR3, the DNA is TGTGCCATCACCTTTGATGCCCTGAACTCGGGCTATGGCTACACCTTC. Protein: CAITFDALNSGYGYTF.

The J gene is TRBJ2-1, the V gene TRBV18; D is tentatively TRBD1 or TRBD2 (5 bases each). This CDR3 has 14 amino acids. In germline, CDR1 is KGHSH, CDR2 LQKENI. V was pared by 3 bases and J by 10 bases, with 16 bases between. The CDR3 DNA follows: TGTGCCAGCTCACCGGCCGGGACCGGCTGGGAGCAGTTCTTC. It encodes CASSPAGTGWEQFF.

This clonotype occurred a few times. V usage is TRBV12-3 or TRBV12-4 and J usage is TRBJ1-1, with TRBD1 identical over 9 bases. This CDR3 region has 13 residues. Trimming removed 6 bases from V and 5 bases from J; junction bases left unmatched: 4. The CDR3 DNA follows: TGTGCCAGCAGGGGACAGGGTCGGACTGAAGCTTTCTTT. Translation gives CASRGQGRTEAFF.

At least ten counts were recorded for this clonotype. The genes are TRBV20-1 and TRBJ2-7, with TRBD1 identical over 9 bases. There are 14 residues in the CDR3. Germline trimming cut 6 bases from V and 8 bases from J; bases unmatched to any gene: 14. Germline values: CDR1 DFQATT, CDR2 SNEGSKA (reference sequence). The CDR3 here is CSAARDREKIKQYF. The CDR3 region has the DNA TGCAGTGCCGCCCGGGACAGGGAGAAAATAAAGCAGTACTTC.

This chain joins TRBV7-2 and TRBJ2-1; 8 bases line up with TRBD2. Germline-derived CDR1 and CDR2 are SGHTA and FQGNSA. The CDR3 spans 14 residues. Trimming cost V 3 bases and J 9 bases; bases outside gene matches: 7. CDR3 loop: CASSFSGRSREQFF. The CDR3 DNA follows: TGTGCCAGCAGCTTCAGCGGGAGAAGTCGTGAGCAGTTCTTC.

This clonotype was detected many times. V and J are TRBV20-1 and TRBJ1-1, with D unclear. Looked up from germline, CDR1 is DFQATT and CDR2 is SNEGSKA (reference sequence). This CDR3 has 14 residues. V was clipped by 4 bases and J by 8 bases, with 20 bases between them. The CDR3 is CSAIHGLIGEEAFF. In DNA form, the CDR3 reads TGCAGTGCTATCCACGGACTAATCGGGGAGGAAGCTTTCTTT.

V usage is TRBV5-5 and J usage is TRBJ2-1, with D hard to call. This CDR3 has 14 amino acids. Trimming cost V 4 bases and J 7 bases, with 15 bases left between them. Germline V gene data show CDR1 as SGHKS and CDR2 as YYEKEE (reference sequence). DNA for the CDR3: TGTGCCAGCAGCCCCTGGGCCCTATGGAATGAGCAGTTCTTC. Amino acid sequence: CASSPWALWNEQFF.

V and J are TRBV7-9 and TRBJ2-2; 7 bases align to TRBD2. The germline CDR1 and CDR2 sequences are SEHNR and FQNEAQ (reference sequence). V lost 4 bases and J lost 6; bases outside the gene matches: 5. The CDR3 is made up of 14 amino acids. As DNA, the CDR3 is TGTGCCAGCAGCTCCCGCGGGGGTTCCGGGGAGCTGTTTTTT. Amino acid sequence: CASSSRGGSGELFF.

This clonotype has just a few counts. The rearrangement uses TRBV7-2 and TRBJ2-5; weak D call: TRBD2 (6 bases). The V end was cut by 3 bases, the J end by 4 bases, with 12 bases between. Per the germline V gene, CDR1 is SGHTA and CDR2 is FQGNSA. This CDR3 is built from 14 residues. CDR3 residues: CASSFYGGGETQYF. CDR3 coding DNA: TGTGCCAGCAGCTTTTACGGGGGTGGAGAGACCCAGTACTTC. Full variable domain (rest looked up from reference TRBV7-2 and TRBJ2-5): GAGVSQSPSNKVTEKGKDVELRCDPISGHTALYWYRQSLGQGLEFLIYFQGNSAPDKSGLPSDRFSAERTGGSVSTLTIQRTQQEDSAVYLCASSFYGGGETQYFGPGTRLLVL.